What follows describes a single T cell receptor (beta chain). What antigen it recognizes has not been identified. No much larger clonotype is one base removed from it; base qualities were not supplied. The sample belongs to a study of blood T cell repertoires in COVID-19 (dated by TCRdb to 2019 to 2021). Broadly, across the study: Collaborator samples came from the United States, Italy and Spain and covered acute and convalescent phases of COVID-19. The material from the prospective study consisted of cDNA or gDNA derived from T cells, B-cell-depleted T cells, or PBMCs. The dataset comprised deeply sampled blood TCRbeta repertoires from subjects exposed to, actively infected with, or recovered from COVID-19. A freely available public database, intended as a resource for researchers studying the immune response to SARS-CoV-2, is where the repertoires were released. The samples were drawn from the first 160 participants of the ongoing ImmuneRACE study and from about 1,200 subjects provided by 6 global collaborators. A de-identified subject ID, COVID-19 status, age in years and sex were almost always included in the sample metadata. Where HLA class I and class II types were available, the types were taken from metadata supplied by the sample provider, not from assay-based typing. Broader findings and caveats from the paper: How much clinical and demographic metadata was included differed by source and by participant, and the metadata was provided uncurated.

TCRbeta CDR3 regions were amplified from genomic DNA by means of the immunoSEQ Assay, a bias-controlled multiplex PCR. The study's own analysis went as follows. Nucleated cell counts per sample were estimated from amplification of reference gene primers within the assay. To quantify the absolute abundance of each unique TCRbeta CDR3 rearrangement, sequence reads were collapsed and filtered. For each sample, productive Simpson clonality was calculated as the square root of Simpson's diversity index over productive rearrangements. TCRdb provides this immuneACCESS table in a form limited to in-frame rearrangements. Some clones are lacking; in checked studies, under half of them reflect an unresolved V gene, and why the rest are absent is not known. V and J calls and clone size are those listed in that table; D and trimming were worked out from the DNA. For this sample the table gives some 42,000 clones, of which about 91% were detected only once. The biggest ten clones account for 3.5% to 4.5% of the sample.

Collaborating institutions collected whole blood in K2EDTA tubes following their own protocols. For TCRbeta analysis, collaborators shipped samples as frozen whole blood, isolated PBMCs, or DNA extracted from either of those sample types. Inclusive of the bounding cysteine and phenylalanine, the CDR3 is 15 residues long. The kept DNA is CDR3 alone, 45 bases in frame from the first base. CDR1 and CDR2 are read off the germline V gene as MDHEN and SYDVKM. Trimming removed 7 bases from V and 8 bases from J; the gene matches leave 11 bases unexplained. The sample consisted of peripheral blood. The chain couples TRBV28 to TRBJ2-3, and 11 junction bases match TRBD2. The clonotype originates from a human donor in a cohort sampled during active COVID-19. This receptor has the CDR3 CASTPSSSGRVTQYF. The sequenced DNA: TGTGCCAGCACCCCCTCTAGTAGCGGGAGGGTTACGCAGTATTTT.